This T cell receptor (beta chain) was sequenced for a study of blood T cell repertoires in COVID-19. The CDR3 contains 13 residues. The V gene's germline CDR1 is LNHDA and CDR2 SQIVND (reference sequence). With 3 bases removed from V and 0 bases from J, the gap between germline ends came to 5 bases. Libraries were prepared by immunoSEQ multiplex PCR; TCRdb keeps only in-frame clonotypes and omits some of them. The table shows about 140,000 clones, with just under 80% occurring only once. This clone was picked up many times. The rearrangement uses TRBV19 and TRBJ1-1; unclear D gene. The TCR was taken from a woman aged 55 to 70 with acute or convalescent COVID-19. Sequenced: peripheral blood. This CDR3 reads CASSILMNTEAFF. The CDR3 DNA is TGTGCCAGTAGTATCCTTATGAACACTGAAGCTTTCTTT. Based on the CDR3 plus reference TRBV19 and TRBJ1-1, the full variable domain is DGGITQSPKYLFRKEGQNVTLSCEQNLNHDAMYWYRQDPGQGLRLIYYSQIVNDFQKGDIAEGYSVSREKKESFPLTVTSAQKNPTAFYLCASSILMNTEAFFGQGTRLTVV.